This T cell receptor (beta chain) is drawn from a study of technical replicates of blood from several donors. Looked up from germline, CDR1 is SNHLY and CDR2 is FYNNEI. With 8 bases removed from V and 4 bases from J, the gap between germline ends came to 17 bases. CDR3 length: 14 residues. The table came from immunoSEQ multiplex PCR; TCRdb's copy has only in-frame clones and leaves some out. This sample has over 15,000 clones; about nine tenths occur once, and the top ten carry 12%. The sequence was obtained from a human donor in good health. The specimen was PBMCs. The chain carries TRBV2 and TRBJ1-1; D perhaps matches TRBD1 (5 bases). The CDR3 region is CASSLGGLSTEAFF. CDR3 nucleotides: TGTGCCAGCTCGCTCGGGGGTTTGAGCACTGAAGCTTTCTTT.